The clone carrying this T cell receptor beta chain was detected only once. The antigen remains unidentified. The CDR3 has 15 residues. Per germline, CDR1 MDHEN and CDR2 SYDVKM. The J segment lost 3 bases and the V segment lost 6 bases, leaving 10 bases of the junction unmatched. The data belong to a study of radiotherapy plus CTLA-4 blockade in lung cancer. Ipilimumab CTLA-4 blockade and focal radiation were given to patients with chemo-refractory metastatic non-small-cell lung cancer. Here immunoSEQ multiplex PCR was the method, and the copy in TCRdb shows in-frame clones only, minus some. The sample shows approximately 98,000 clones, 75% to 90% of them seen only once. Study conclusions and caveats: Once radiotherapy plus ipilimumab had been given, TCR clones derived from tumor expanded in blood.

The sequence was collected from a human donor with non-small cell lung cancer who had a partial response to radiotherapy plus ipilimumab. The sequencing used peripheral blood, collected from a patient treated with radiotherapy plus ipilimumab. The chain uses TRBV28 and TRBJ2-7; 8 bases map to TRBD2. CDR3 in amino acids: CASSLAGGRHYEQYF. The CDR3 DNA reads TGTGCCAGCAGCTTGGCCGGCGGGAGGCACTACGAGCAGTACTTC.